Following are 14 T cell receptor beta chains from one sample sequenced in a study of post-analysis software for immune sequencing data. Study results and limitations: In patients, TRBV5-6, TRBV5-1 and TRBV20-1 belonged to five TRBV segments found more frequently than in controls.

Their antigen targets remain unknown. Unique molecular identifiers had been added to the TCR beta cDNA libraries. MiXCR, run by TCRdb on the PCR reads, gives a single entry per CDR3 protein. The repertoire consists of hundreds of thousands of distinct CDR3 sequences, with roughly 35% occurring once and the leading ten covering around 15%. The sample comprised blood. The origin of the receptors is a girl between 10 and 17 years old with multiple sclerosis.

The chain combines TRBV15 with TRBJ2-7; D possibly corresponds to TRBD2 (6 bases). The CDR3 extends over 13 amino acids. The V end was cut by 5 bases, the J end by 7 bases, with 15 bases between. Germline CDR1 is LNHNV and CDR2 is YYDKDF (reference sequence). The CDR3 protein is CATSGWDLTEQYF. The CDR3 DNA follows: TGTGCCACCAGCGGATGGGACTTAACAGAGCAGTACTTC.

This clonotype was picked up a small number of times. CDR3 in DNA: TGTGCCAGCAGCCCTCAAGGGGCCGGGGAGCTGTTTTTT. It specifies CASSPQGAGELFF. The J gene is TRBJ2-2, the V gene TRBV7-2; possible D gene TRBD1, 5 bases. V gave up 5 bases and J gave up 6 bases, with 10 bases separating them. Germline assignment: CDR1 SGHTA and CDR2 FQGNSA. This CDR3 region has 13 residues.

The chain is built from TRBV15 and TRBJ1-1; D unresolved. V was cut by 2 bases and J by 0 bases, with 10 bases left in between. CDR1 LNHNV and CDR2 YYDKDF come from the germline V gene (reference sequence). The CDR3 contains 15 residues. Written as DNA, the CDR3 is TGTGCCACCAGCAGAAGGAGACTGATGAACACTGAAGCTTTCTTT. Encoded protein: CATSRRRLMNTEAFF.

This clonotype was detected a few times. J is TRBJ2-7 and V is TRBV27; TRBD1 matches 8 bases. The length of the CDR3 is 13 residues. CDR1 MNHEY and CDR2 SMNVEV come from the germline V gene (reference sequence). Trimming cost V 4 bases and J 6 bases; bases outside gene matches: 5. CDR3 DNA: TGTGCCAGCAGTTACCGGACAGGGCTCGAGCAGTACTTC. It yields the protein CASSYRTGLEQYF.

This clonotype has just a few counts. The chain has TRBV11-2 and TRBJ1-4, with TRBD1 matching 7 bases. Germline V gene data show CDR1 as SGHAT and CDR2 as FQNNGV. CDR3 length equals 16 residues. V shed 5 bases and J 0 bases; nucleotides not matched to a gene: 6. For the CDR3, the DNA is TGTGCCAGCAGCCCACGGGGACAGACAACTAATGAAAAACTGTTTTTT. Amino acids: CASSPRGQTTNEKLFF.

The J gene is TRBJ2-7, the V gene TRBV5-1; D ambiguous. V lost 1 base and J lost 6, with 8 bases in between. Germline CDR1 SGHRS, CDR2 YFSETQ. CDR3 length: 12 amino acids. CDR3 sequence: CASSLNGVEQYF. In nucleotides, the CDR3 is TGCGCCAGCAGCTTGAATGGGGTCGAGCAGTACTTC.

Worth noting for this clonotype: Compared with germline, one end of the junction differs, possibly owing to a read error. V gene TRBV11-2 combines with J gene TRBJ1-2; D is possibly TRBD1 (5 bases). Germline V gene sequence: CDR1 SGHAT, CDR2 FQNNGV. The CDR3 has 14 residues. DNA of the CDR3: TGTGCCAGCAGCCCGCAGGGTATAGGCTATGGCTGCACCTTC. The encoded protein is CASSPQGIGYGCTF.

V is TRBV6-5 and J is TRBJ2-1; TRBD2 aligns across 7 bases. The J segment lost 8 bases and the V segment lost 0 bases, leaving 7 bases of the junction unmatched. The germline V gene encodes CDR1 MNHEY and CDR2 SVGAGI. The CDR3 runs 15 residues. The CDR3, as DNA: TGTGCCAGCAGTTACTCTCCTACTAGCGCAGATGAGCAGTTCTTC. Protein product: CASSYSPTSADEQFF.

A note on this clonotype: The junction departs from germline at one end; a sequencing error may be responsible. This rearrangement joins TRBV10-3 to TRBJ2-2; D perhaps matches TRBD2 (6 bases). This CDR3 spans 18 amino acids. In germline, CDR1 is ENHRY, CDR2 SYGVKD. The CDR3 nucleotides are TGTGCCATCAGTGAGTCCGAGCCTAGCGAGGGTGGCACCGGGGGGCTGTTTTTT. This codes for CAISESEPSEGGTGGLFF.

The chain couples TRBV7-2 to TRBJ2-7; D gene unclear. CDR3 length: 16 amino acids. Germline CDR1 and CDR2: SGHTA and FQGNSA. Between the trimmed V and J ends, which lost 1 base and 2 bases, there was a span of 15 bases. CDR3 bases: TGTGCCAGCAGCTTAGGGCCAGCGTCGACGACCTACGAGCAGTACTTC. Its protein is CASSLGPASTTYEQYF.

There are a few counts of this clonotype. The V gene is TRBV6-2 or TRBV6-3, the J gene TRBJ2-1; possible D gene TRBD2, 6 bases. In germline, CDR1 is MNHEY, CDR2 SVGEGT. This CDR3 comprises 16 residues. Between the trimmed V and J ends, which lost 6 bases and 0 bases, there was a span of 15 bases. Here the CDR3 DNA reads TGTGCCAGCAGCTCTTTGCGGGGCCGCTCCTACAATGAGCAGTTCTTC. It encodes CASSSLRGRSYNEQFF.

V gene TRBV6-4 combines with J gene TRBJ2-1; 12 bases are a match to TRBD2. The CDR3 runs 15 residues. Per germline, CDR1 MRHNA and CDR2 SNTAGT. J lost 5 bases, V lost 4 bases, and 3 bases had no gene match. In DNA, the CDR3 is TGTGCCAGCAGTGCACTAGCGGGAGGAAACAATGAGCAGTTCTTC. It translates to CASSALAGGNNEQFF.

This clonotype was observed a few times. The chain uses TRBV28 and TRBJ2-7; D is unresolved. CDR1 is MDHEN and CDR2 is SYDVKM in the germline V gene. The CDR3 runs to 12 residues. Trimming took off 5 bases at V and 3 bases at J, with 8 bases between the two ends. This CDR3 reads CASSPPYYEQYF. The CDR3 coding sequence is TGTGCCAGCAGTCCACCCTACTACGAGCAGTACTTC.

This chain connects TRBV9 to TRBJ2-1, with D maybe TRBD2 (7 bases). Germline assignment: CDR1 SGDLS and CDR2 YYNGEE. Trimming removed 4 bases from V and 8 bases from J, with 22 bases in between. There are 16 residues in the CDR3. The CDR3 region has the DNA TGTGCCAGCAGCCTTCGGGGCGGGGGCGGAATGGATGAGCAGTTCTTC. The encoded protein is CASSLRGGGGMDEQFF.